Described below is a single T cell receptor beta chain sequence and its context. V was clipped by 0 bases and J by 6 bases; unmatched bases: 11. CDR1 is MNHEY and CDR2 is SVGEGT in the germline V gene. The CDR3 loop spans 17 amino acids. MiXCR, applied by TCRdb to the 5' RACE reads, yields one record per CDR3 protein. This sample has 150,000 or so distinct CDR3 sequences, with 13% to 15% found just once. This specimen comes from a study of T-cell memory formation after mild COVID-19. The sequencing input was PBMCs or a T cell subset sorted from them (not recorded which). This chain uses TRBV6-2 or TRBV6-3 with TRBJ2-1, with 7 nucleotides matching TRBD2. The origin of this receptor is an adult woman who had mild COVID-19 (a few samples of this study predate the infection). Cell type and time point are not known. The CDR3 bases are TGTGCCAGCAGTTACTCGGAGACTAGCCCCGACCCCAATGAGCAGTTCTTC. The encoded protein is CASSYSETSPDPNEQFF.